Listed below are T cell receptor beta chains from one sample, sequenced in a study of shared clonotypes between healthy human individuals. The assay was immunoSEQ multiplex PCR, and TCRdb's table has in-frame clones only and misses some. The repertoire has some 2.3 million clones, approximately 93% of them found once; the top ten carry roughly 0.36%. Sequencing used naive CD4+ T cells from PBMCs. The receptors were gathered from a man aged 18-30 years in good health. Some clones in this sample may be carry-over from other donors' samples. CDR3s leave out the opening cysteine and the closing phenylalanine or tryptophan. Some rows mark clone size as missing; the rest say once, few, many or name a class of expanded clone.

CDR3 protein	J gene	clone size	V gene
ASSGRGVRETQY	TRBJ2-5	.	TRBV4-1
ASSLRRGVVYEQY	TRBJ2-7	few	TRBV27
ASSFRIQVPYGYT	TRBJ1-2	.	TRBV27
ASSYPGASYEQY	TRBJ2-7	.	TRBV6-6
ASMPSGGAQF	TRBJ2-1	.	TRBV28
ASRDPDSGNTIY	TRBJ1-3	.	TRBV19
ASSIRGYEQY	TRBJ2-7	.	TRBV19
ASSLDRAWETQY	TRBJ2-5	.	TRBV5-5
ASSSRDRGHEQY	TRBJ2-7	.	TRBV7-6
ASSANRLSNYGYT	TRBJ1-2	.	TRBV2
ASSTSGSKPDTQY	TRBJ2-3	.	TRBV19
ASSYSRGGEQF	TRBJ2-1	.	TRBV6-5
ASSPPHKGTYT	TRBJ1-2	.	TRBV28
ASIKPQTSGREEF	TRBJ2-1	.	TRBV28
ASSQEGIIRKETQY	TRBJ2-5	.	TRBV4-1
SFQGFDTEAF	TRBJ1-1	.	TRBV29-1
SVGYRDEQY	TRBJ2-7	.	TRBV29-1
ASRTGEAEKLF	TRBJ1-4	.	TRBV19
ASSDQGNYGYT	TRBJ1-2	.	TRBV2
ATRTSGSTDTQY	TRBJ2-3	once	TRBV6-1
ASSLGREGGYT	TRBJ1-2	.	TRBV7-8
ASSFTAYEQY	TRBJ2-7	.	TRBV7-8
AISEYSGSFYEQY	TRBJ2-7	.	TRBV10-3
ASSLGNSLLADTQY	TRBJ2-3	.	TRBV5-1
ASTQPGTAYGYT	TRBJ1-2	.	TRBV28
ASRPAGTSGNTIY	TRBJ1-3	.	TRBV27
ASSIRTGGSGANVLT	TRBJ2-6	.	TRBV5-4
ASSWDRGSSY	TRBJ2-5	.	TRBV6-1
SVTGRVNYGYT	TRBJ1-2	.	TRBV29-1
ASRARRAEVEQY	TRBJ2-7	.	TRBV6-5
SANRNEQF	TRBJ2-1	few	TRBV20-1
ASSLVASGRGELF	TRBJ2-2	once	TRBV11-3
ASSEQARGGEAF	TRBJ1-1	.	TRBV6-1
SVGGRSYNEQF	TRBJ2-1	.	TRBV29-1
ASSLEYRTEQY	TRBJ2-7	.	TRBV7-9
ASSGRTGNQPQH	TRBJ1-5	few	TRBV2
ASRPDSGSEKLF	TRBJ1-4	.	TRBV5-1
ASNYLWGEQY	TRBJ2-7	.	TRBV7-2
AGSLYGRNYGYT	TRBJ1-2	.	TRBV28
ASSTSGRSYNEQF	TRBJ2-1	.	TRBV6-6
SARDWTEQY	TRBJ2-7	.	TRBV20-1
ASRPTAGAGYT	TRBJ1-2	.	TRBV6-6
ASSQGPGDGYT	TRBJ1-2	.	TRBV4-2
ASSEWGDGELF	TRBJ2-2	.	TRBV2
ASSPRTVTGELF	TRBJ2-2	.	TRBV5-1
ASSGPSQHGYT	TRBJ1-2	.	TRBV23-1
ASSFLTGYPSYEQY	TRBJ2-7	.	TRBV7-2
AWSGGPQPQH	TRBJ1-5	.	TRBV30
ASSSDGNYGYT	TRBJ1-2	.	TRBV5-4
ASSLPDTGELF	TRBJ2-2	.	TRBV5-1
ASSFRVEQF	TRBJ2-1	.	TRBV28
ASSFRTGVADTQY	TRBJ2-3	.	TRBV14
ASRRGLADHYNEQF	TRBJ2-1	.	TRBV11-2